Sequencing of this T cell receptor beta chain was carried out in a study of blood T cell repertoires in COVID-19. At the level of the study: Acute-phase and convalescent COVID-19 samples originated in the United States, Italy and Spain.

The V gene lost 3 bases and the J gene lost 7 bases, with 6 bases spanning the gap. The germline CDR1 and CDR2 sequences are SQVTM and ANQGSEA. CDR3 length: 10 residues. Assay: immunoSEQ multiplex PCR; the TCRdb copy retains only in-frame clones and omits some. The repertoire holds about 300,000 clones, with 75% to 90% as singletons. The sample holds a few counts of this clone. Sample: PBMCs or T cells enriched from blood (not recorded which). The chain is built from TRBV29-1 and TRBJ1-2; D gene uncertain. This TCR was recovered from a man under 40 who had recovered from COVID-19. CDR3 residues: CSVDEAGYTF. The CDR3 region has the DNA TGCAGCGTTGATGAGGCTGGCTACACCTTC.